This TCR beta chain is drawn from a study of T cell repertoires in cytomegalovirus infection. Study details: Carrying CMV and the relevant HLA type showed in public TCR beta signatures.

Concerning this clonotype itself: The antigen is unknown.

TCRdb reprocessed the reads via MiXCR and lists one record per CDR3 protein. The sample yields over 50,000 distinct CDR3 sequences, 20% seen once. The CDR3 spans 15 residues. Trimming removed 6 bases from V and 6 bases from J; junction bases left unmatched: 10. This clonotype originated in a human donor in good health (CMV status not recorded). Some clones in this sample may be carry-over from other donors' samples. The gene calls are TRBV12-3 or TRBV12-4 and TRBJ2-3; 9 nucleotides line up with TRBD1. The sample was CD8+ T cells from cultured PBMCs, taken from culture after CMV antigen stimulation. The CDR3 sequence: CASRGDRGEGDTQYF. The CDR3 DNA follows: TGTGCCAGCAGAGGAGACAGGGGGGAAGGGGATACGCAGTATTTT.